This record looks at one T cell receptor (beta chain) sequence and its context. The data stem from a study of graft-versus-host responses after intestinal transplantation. The CDR3 runs to 17 residues. This table comes from immunoSEQ multiplex PCR, and its TCRdb copy is limited to in-frame clones, with some not included. This table holds 25,000 to 35,000 clones, 90% to 95% found once. V usage is TRBV21-1 and J usage is TRBJ2-7; the table's TRBD2 call for D was not verified on the DNA. TRBV21-1 is reported as a pseudogene. Here the sequenced sample was PBMCs, taken 66 days after intestinal transplant. This TCR was recovered from a human patient who received an intestinal transplant, so some T cells may come from the graft donor. The CDR3 sequence is CASSKLPAGGFSYEQYF. The CDR3 nucleotides read TGTGCCAGCAGCAAACTGCCAGCGGGAGGGTTCTCCTACGAGCAGTACTTC.